This TCR beta chain appears in the sequencing data of a study of blood T cell repertoires in COVID-19 (dated by TCRdb to 2019 to 2021). Describing the broader study: Samples covering the acute and convalescent phases of COVID-19 were provided by collaborators in the United States, Italy and Spain. The material from the prospective study consisted of cDNA or gDNA derived from T cells, B-cell-depleted T cells, or PBMCs. Subjects who had been exposed to COVID-19, were actively infected with it, or had recovered from it provided the deeply sampled blood TCRbeta repertoires that made up the dataset. The repertoires were released in a freely available public database meant as a resource for research on the immune response to SARS-CoV-2. Samples came from the ongoing ImmuneRACE study (first 160 participants) plus 1,254 subjects from 6 global collaborators. A de-identified subject ID, COVID-19 status, age in years and sex were almost always included in the sample metadata. HLA class I and class II types, where available, came from metadata supplied by the sample provider rather than from assay-based typing. Points the paper makes about the study in general: How much clinical and demographic metadata was included differed by source and by participant, and the metadata was provided uncurated.

TCRbeta CDR3 regions were amplified from genomic DNA using the immunoSEQ Assay, a bias-controlled multiplex PCR. The paper's data handling went like this. Nucleated cell counts per sample were estimated from amplification of reference gene primers within the assay. Sequence reads were collapsed and filtered to measure the absolute abundance of every unique TCRbeta CDR3 rearrangement. For each sample, productive Simpson clonality was calculated by taking the square root of Simpson's diversity index across productive rearrangements. This is the immuneACCESS table as TCRdb keeps it, with only in-frame sequences that have V and J called. A part of the clones is gone; compared with another copy, unresolved V genes explain less than half, and the rest is unexplained. Clone size and V and J calls were adopted from that table, with D and trimming inferred from the DNA. Here the sample has around 98,000 clones; 70% to 80% occur a single time. The ten top clones hold around a quarter of the sample.

The collaborating institutions used their own protocols to collect whole blood in K2EDTA tubes. Collaborator samples were shipped for TCRbeta analysis as frozen whole blood, isolated PBMCs, or DNA extracted from either sample type. With respect to this clone: The clone's antigen remains unknown. No qualities accompany the bases; no much larger clone lies one base away.

Sequencing was carried out using peripheral blood. The sequence was collected from an older man with acute or convalescent COVID-19.

The CDR3 amino acid sequence is: CASSPGTAFYEQYF. In nucleotides, the sequence is TGTGCCAGCAGCCCTGGGACAGCTTTCTACGAGCAGTACTTC. The V gene is TRBV5-5 and the J gene is TRBJ2-7; 7 bases in the junction line up with TRBD1. The germline V end is reduced by 4 bases and the J end by 3 bases; junction bases left unmatched: 7. The CDR3 contains 14 residues, cysteine and phenylalanine counted. Solely the CDR3 DNA is kept, with 42 bases framed from the first base. The germline V gene (reference sequence) sets CDR1 to SGHKS and CDR2 to YYEKEE. With the rest looked up from the reference TRBV5-5 and TRBJ2-7 genes rather than sequenced, the full variable domain is DAGVTQSPTHLIKTRGQQVTLRCSPISGHKSVSWYQQVLGQGPQFIFQYYEKEERGRGNFPDRFSARQFPNYSSELNVNALLLGDSALYLCASSPGTAFYEQYFGPGTRLTVT.